Listed below are T cell receptor beta chains from one sample, sequenced in a study of T cell repertoires in cytomegalovirus infection. These TCRs are of unknown antigen specificity. TCRdb analysed the reads with MiXCR anew, one entry per CDR3 protein. This sample has about 310,000 distinct CDR3 sequences; around 25% occur once, and the top ten carry 13%. The source material was cultured PBMCs, sampled from culture after CMV antigen stimulation. The receptors derive from a human donor in good health (CMV status not recorded). Some clones in this sample may be carry-over from other donors' samples. The CDR3 runs from the conserved cysteine through the conserved F or W.

V	CDR3
TRBV18	CASSPMVLSPLAGTRNEQFF
TRBV28	CASTSYGTEKLFF
TRBV7-2	CASSLKGATEAFF
TRBV28	CASSPSGRARDEQFF
TRBV7-1	CASSQVHVQETQYF
TRBV28	CASRSTVYGYTF
TRBV28	CASSLRGLAVTGELFF
TRBV29-1	CSVDKSGLGGELFF
TRBV20-1	CSARALFGGAETQYF
TRBV2	CASFSGREDTQYF
TRBV7-9	CASSAHPGKKDTEAFF
TRBV27	CASSLGTGPNTGELFF
TRBV6-2/TRBV6-3	CASSYPQGGTTEAFF
TRBV7-9	CASQGQTGEGQPQHF
TRBV7-2	CASSQGPSGSGPNEQFF
TRBV5-4	CASSQGQGRNTIYF
TRBV19	CASSIVVDRLLQPQHF
TRBV5-5	CASSLEGAWTDTQYF
TRBV18	CASSETGASSYEQYF
TRBV29-1	CSVEDEIPGELFF
TRBV5-6	CASSLVLAELPGETQYF
TRBV27	CASSPRGGGWNTGELFF
TRBV27	CASSSRLAGGPRDTQYF
TRBV28	CASSPSGMSSYEQYF
TRBV12-3/TRBV12-4	CASSLSLEQPQHF
TRBV7-9	CASSLSREDQPQHF
TRBV7-2	CASSPEGSTDTQYF
TRBV19	CASRDPWGPPNTEAFF
TRBV9	CASSVEGAVNQPQHF
TRBV20-1	CSAREGGGGAKNIQYF
TRBV7-9	CASSFLLETSNGYTF
TRBV11-2	CASSLRTIDTQYF
TRBV5-3	CASRDGTAIYGYTF
TRBV28	CASSPGTSGSRGELFF
TRBV6-2/TRBV6-3	CASSPTGGQETQYF
TRBV29-1	CSVEVRSERPTGELFF
TRBV6-2/TRBV6-3	CASSQRDRPEQFF
TRBV10-3	CAISDLKTVNYGYTF
TRBV7-6	CASNPTSDLNEQFF
TRBV28	CASTGVNNYGYTF
TRBV6-2/TRBV6-3	CASSKDLRIYTQYF
TRBV15	CATSRDLGSLYNEQFF